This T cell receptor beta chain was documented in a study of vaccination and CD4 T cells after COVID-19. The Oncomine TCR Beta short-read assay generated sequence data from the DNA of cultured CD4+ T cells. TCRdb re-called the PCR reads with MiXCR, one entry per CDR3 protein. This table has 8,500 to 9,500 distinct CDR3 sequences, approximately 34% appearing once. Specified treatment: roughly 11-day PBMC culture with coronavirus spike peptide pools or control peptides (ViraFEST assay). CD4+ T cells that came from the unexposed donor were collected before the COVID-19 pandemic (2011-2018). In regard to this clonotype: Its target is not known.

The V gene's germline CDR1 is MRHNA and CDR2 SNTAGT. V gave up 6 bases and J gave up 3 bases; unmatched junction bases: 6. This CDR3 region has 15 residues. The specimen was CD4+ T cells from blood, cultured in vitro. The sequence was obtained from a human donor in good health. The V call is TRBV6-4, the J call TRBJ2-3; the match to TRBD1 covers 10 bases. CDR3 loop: CASRAGTGDTDTQYF. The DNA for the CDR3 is TGTGCCAGCAGGGCCGGGACAGGGGATACAGATACGCAGTATTTT.